This TCR beta chain appears in the sequencing data of a study of cytomegalovirus exposure and HLA in healthy donors. The PCR used 60 Vbeta and 13 Jbeta primers. Repertoires were generated with immunoSEQ multiplex PCR, while TCRdb's copy carries only in-frame clones and drops some. Of about 180,000 clones in the sample, 82% were seen once. CDR1 MNHEY and CDR2 SMNVEV come from the germline V gene (reference sequence). The CDR3 sequence is 14 residues long. V lost 2 bases, J lost 8 bases, and 4 bases stayed unmatched. The table lists this clone with a few counts. Its antigen is undetermined. Study results and limitations: Later work associated approximately 17,000 TCR beta sequences with HLA alleles at 0.05 false discovery rate.

What was sequenced was PBMCs. V usage is TRBV27 and J usage is TRBJ1-4, with 8 bases that match TRBD1. The TCR was taken from a man aged 40-49 years in good health and CMV-seronegative. CDR3 amino acids: CASSLRQGREKLFF. The CDR3 nucleotides read TGTGCCAGCAGTTTACGACAGGGGAGAGAAAAACTGTTTTTT. The full variable domain, in which reference TRBV27 and TRBJ1-4 provide the parts outside the CDR3, is EAQVTQNPRYLITVTGKKLTVTCSQNMNHEYMSWYRQDPGLGLRQIYYSMNVEVTDKGDVPEGYKVSRKEKRNFPLILESPSPNQTSLYFCASSLRQGREKLFFGSGTQLSVL.